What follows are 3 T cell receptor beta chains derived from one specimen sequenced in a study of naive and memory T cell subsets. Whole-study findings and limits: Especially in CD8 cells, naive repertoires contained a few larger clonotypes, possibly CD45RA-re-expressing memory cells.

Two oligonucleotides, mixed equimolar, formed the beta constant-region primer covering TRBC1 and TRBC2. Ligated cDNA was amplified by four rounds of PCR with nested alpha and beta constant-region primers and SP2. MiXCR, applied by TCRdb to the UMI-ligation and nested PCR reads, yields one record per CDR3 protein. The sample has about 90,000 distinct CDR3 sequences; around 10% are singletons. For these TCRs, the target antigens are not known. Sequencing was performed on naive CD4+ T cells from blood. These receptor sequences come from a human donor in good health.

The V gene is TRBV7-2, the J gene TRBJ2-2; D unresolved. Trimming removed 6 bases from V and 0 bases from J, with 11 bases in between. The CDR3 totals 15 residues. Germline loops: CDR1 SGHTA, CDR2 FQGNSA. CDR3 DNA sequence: TGTGCCAGCAGAGTGGCGGCCTCGAACACCGGGGAGCTGTTTTTT. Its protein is CASRVAASNTGELFF.

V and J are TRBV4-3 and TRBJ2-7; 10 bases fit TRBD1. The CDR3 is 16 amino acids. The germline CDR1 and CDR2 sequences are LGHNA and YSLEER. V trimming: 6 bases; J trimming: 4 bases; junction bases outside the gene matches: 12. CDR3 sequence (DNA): TGCGCCAGCAGTCTAGGGCCGGGACAGGGGTCATACGAGCAGTACTTC. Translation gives CASSLGPGQGSYEQYF.

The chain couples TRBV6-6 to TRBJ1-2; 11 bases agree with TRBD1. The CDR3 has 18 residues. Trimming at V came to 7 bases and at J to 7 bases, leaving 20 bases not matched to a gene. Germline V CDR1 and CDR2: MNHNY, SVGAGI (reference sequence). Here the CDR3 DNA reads TGTGCCAGCACCCCGGTCGCCGGGACAGGGGGAGCGTTGGGTGGCTACACCTTC. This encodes CASTPVAGTGGALGGYTF.